The T cell receptor beta chain under discussion was sequenced for a study of blood T cell repertoires in COVID-19. The wider study: Researchers got acute and convalescent COVID-19 samples from the United States, Italy and Spain. T cells, B-cell-depleted T cells, or PBMCs supplied cDNA or gDNA.

The CDR3 covers 14 residues. J lost 5 bases, V lost 3 bases, and 3 bases had no gene match. The germline V gene has CDR1 KGHDR and CDR2 SFDVKD. Authors' processing steps: How many nucleated cells were present was estimated from reference gene primer amplification. Some clones are missing from TCRdb's copy, which holds only in-frame ones; the method was immunoSEQ multiplex PCR. That table supplies the V and J calls and clone size; D and trimming were determined from the DNA. Of about 200,000 clones in the sample, about four fifths were seen once. The V gene is TRBV24-1, the J gene TRBJ2-5, with 9 bases fitting TRBD1. This TCR derives from a man between 35 and 55 years old who had recovered from COVID-19. The specimen was PBMCs or T cells enriched from blood (not recorded which). CDR3: CATSDPQGAETQYF. The CDR3 DNA reads as TGTGCCACCAGTGATCCACAGGGGGCTGAGACCCAGTACTTC.